These 14 T cell receptor beta chains share one sample of origin, sequenced in a study of T cells in women clearing cervical HPV infection. Repertoires were generated with immunoSEQ multiplex PCR, while TCRdb's copy carries only in-frame clones and drops some. The listing contains over 30,000 clones. The sequencing input was blood buffy coat. Receptors were obtained from a woman aged 18-69 years with a cervical HPV16 infection that either progressed to CIN3+ or cleared (not recorded which).

Concerning this clone itself: The read stops 3 residues short of the end of the CDR3; the missing end is completed from the germline J gene. The J gene is TRBJ1-1, the V gene TRBV11-2; tentatively, D is TRBD1 (5 bases). Germline values: CDR1 SGHAT, CDR2 FQNNGV. Trimming took 5 bases from V and 1 from J, leaving 11 bases between them. The CDR3 totals 14 residues. The sequenced CDR3 bases are TGTGCCAGCAGCCCTTATGGACAGAACACTGAA. This translates into CASSPYGQNTE. The full-length CDR3 reads as CASSPYGQNTEAFF.

This chain's CDR3 is CASSPGQINTGELFF. The covered CDR3 bases are TGTGCCAGCAGCCCCGGACAGATAAACACCGGGGAG. This chain joins TRBV12-3 or TRBV12-4 and TRBJ2-2, with a tentative D call TRBD1 (6 bases). The read stops 3 residues short of the end of the CDR3; the missing end is completed from the germline J gene. The CDR3 runs to 15 residues. The V and J ends lost 6 bases and 2 bases respectively, with 13 bases between them.

With respect to this clone: The CDR3 end falls 3 residues outside the read, so it is completed with the germline J gene. This chain uses TRBV10-3 with TRBJ2-5; 8 nucleotides agree with TRBD2. The CDR3 extends over 13 amino acids. Germline lookup yields CDR1 ENHRY and CDR2 SYGVKD. V was pared by 8 bases and J by 3 bases, with 5 bases of the junction left unmatched. The CDR3 reads CAIQAGAEETQYF. The CDR3 DNA, read in part, is TGTGCCATCCAAGCGGGGGCCGAAGAGACC.

As concerns this clone: Coverage ceases 3 residues before the CDR3 finishes, and the germline J gene fills in the end. The chain links TRBV9 to TRBJ2-1; 7 positions agree with TRBD1. After removal of 4 bases from V and 2 bases from J, the junction contained 12 bases not matched to a gene. Germline values: CDR1 SGDLS, CDR2 YYNGEE. The CDR3 contains 17 residues. The CDR3 loop reads CASSKIDGQAAYNEQFF. CDR3 DNA, as far as it was read: TGTGCCAGCAGCAAAATCGACGGACAGGCCGCCTACAATGAG.

CDR3 region: CSAVIAGNTEAFF. The sequenced part of the CDR3 DNA is TGCAGTGCTGTCATAGCCGGGAACACTGAA. The chain couples TRBV20-1 to TRBJ1-1; D gene ambiguous. From the germline J gene comes the end of the CDR3, since the read stops 3 residues before it. Germline values: CDR1 DFQATT, CDR2 SNEGSKA (reference sequence). V gave up 5 bases and J gave up 1 base, with 11 bases separating them. The CDR3 contains 13 residues.

Remarks on this clone: The read ends 3 residues before the CDR3 terminus; that terminus is restored from the germline J gene. This chain connects TRBV7-2 to TRBJ1-3; D is possibly TRBD1 (6 bases). The CDR3 consists of 14 residues. CDR1 and CDR2 (germline): SGHTA, FQGNSA. The sequenced part of the CDR3 DNA is TGTGCCAGCAGCCAACGTCGGAGCGGACAGCAC. Translation gives CASSQRRSGQH. The CDR3 as a whole reads CASSQRRSGQHIYF.

In regard to this clone: The read terminates 3 residues before the CDR3 end, so the remaining end is supplied by the germline J gene. V and J are TRBV19 and TRBJ1-1; TRBD1 aligns across 7 bases. Germline V gene sequence: CDR1 LNHDA, CDR2 SQIVND (reference sequence). The CDR3 runs to 16 residues. After removal of 5 bases from V and 5 bases from J, the junction contained 14 bases not matched to a gene. This CDR3 reads CASSGWRRRGQTEAFF. The sequenced part of the CDR3 DNA is TGTGCCAGTAGTGGGTGGCGACGTAGGGGGCAAACTGAA.

Concerning this clone: The read ends 3 residues shy of where the CDR3 ends; the end is completed using the germline J gene. The chain recombines TRBV7-9 with TRBJ2-7, with 9 bases identical to TRBD2. Trimming cost V 6 bases and J 4 bases; bases outside gene matches: 4. Germline assignment: CDR1 SEHNR and CDR2 FQNEAQ (reference sequence). The CDR3 is 13 residues long. The CDR3 DNA, read in part, is TGTGCCAGCAGATCGCGGGGGGGATACGAG. This codes for CASRSRGGYE. The CDR3 reads in full as CASRSRGGYEQYF.

About this clone: The read gets to within 3 residues of the CDR3 end, and the germline J gene fills in the rest. The chain joins TRBV14 to TRBJ1-2; D is perhaps TRBD1 (6 bases). The CDR3 is 13 amino acids. Germline CDR1 and CDR2: SGHDN and FVKESK. The ends were cut back, 3 bases at V and 4 bases at J, with 9 bases in the middle. The sequenced CDR3 bases are TGTGCCAGCAGCCAGGACAGTCTCTATGGC. Residues: CASSQDSLYG. In full, the CDR3 is CASSQDSLYGYTF.

Worth noting for this clone: The CDR3 end lies 3 residues beyond the end of the read and is filled in from the germline J gene. The chain joins TRBV20-1 to TRBJ2-3, with a weak D call TRBD2 (5 bases). Per the germline V gene, CDR1 is DFQATT and CDR2 is SNEGSKA (reference sequence). CDR3 size: 14 residues. The CDR3: CSASSTGAGETQYF. The DNA read from the CDR3 is TGCAGTGCTTCTTCAACGGGCGCCGGGGAGACG.

Comment on this clone: From the germline J gene comes the end of the CDR3, since the read stops 3 residues before it. The chain employs TRBV6-2 or TRBV6-3 and TRBJ2-5, with D possibly being TRBD1 (6 bases). Trimming left V 2 bases short and J 5 bases short, with 21 bases between. Germline V gives CDR1 MNHEY, CDR2 SVGEGT. The CDR3 length is 17 residues. CDR3 region: CASSYAYADSRQETQYF. CDR3 DNA, as far as it was read: TGTGCCAGCAGTTACGCGTACGCGGACAGTAGGCAGGAGACC.

Concerning this clone: The read ends 3 residues before the CDR3 terminus; that terminus is restored from the germline J gene. The J gene is TRBJ1-4, the V gene TRBV5-1; a possible D gene is TRBD1 (5 bases). CDR1 is SGHRS, CDR2 YFSETQ, per germline. V was cut by 5 bases and J by 1 base, with 12 bases left in between. This CDR3 region has 15 residues. CDR3 region: CASRENGGTNEKLFF. The CDR3 bases that were read are TGCGCCAGCAGGGAAAACGGGGGAACTAATGAAAAA.

A remark on this clone: The CDR3 end lies 3 residues beyond the end of the read and is filled in from the germline J gene. The chain couples TRBV4-2 to TRBJ2-7; 13 bases line up with TRBD2. The germline gives CDR1 LGHNA, CDR2 YNFKEQ. The CDR3 extends over 18 amino acids. V lost 4 bases, J lost 3 bases, and 12 bases stayed unmatched. The CDR3 loop reads CASSPIPGTSGVDYEQYF. The sequenced part of the CDR3 DNA is TGTGCCAGCAGCCCAATTCCGGGGACTAGCGGGGTAGACTACGAG.

In the case of this clone: The read terminates 3 residues ahead of where the CDR3 ends, so the germline J gene completes it. This chain joins TRBV19 and TRBJ1-2; the D is unclear. The CDR3 loop spans 15 amino acids. From germline, CDR1 is LNHDA and CDR2 SQIVND (reference sequence). CDR3: CASAEEDADYNDYTF. CDR3 bases read: TGTGCCAGTGCGGAGGAGGACGCCGACTACAATGAC. The variable domain in full, with the rest retrieved from reference TRBV19 and TRBJ1-2, is DGGITQSPKYLFRKEGQNVTLSCEQNLNHDAMYWYRQDPGQGLRLIYYSQIVNDFQKGDIAEGYSVSREKKESFPLTVTSAQKNPTAFYLCASAEEDADYNDYTFGSGTRLTVV.